This T cell receptor (beta chain) was retrieved from a study of early T cells in non-severe SARS-CoV-2 infection. Study context: Sequencing of unsorted whole blood was done on bulk RNA, leaving chains unpaired.

General study findings and limits: Private and CD4 specificities were missed by VDJdb matching, which favored anti-spike CD8 responses.

Germline V gene sequence: CDR1 ENHRY, CDR2 SYGVKD. The CDR3 is 20 residues long. Trimming cost V 3 bases and J 0 bases; bases outside gene matches: 13. Individually, cDNA molecules had unique molecular identifiers attached to them. TCRdb re-called the 5' RACE reads through MiXCR, storing one row per CDR3 protein. The data show roughly 45,000 distinct CDR3 sequences, around a tenth seen once. This clonotype was picked up a small number of times. Antigen unknown. Material: whole blood. This TCR was recovered from an adult who was a healthcare worker with PCR-confirmed SARS-CoV-2 infection or an uninfected control (not recorded which). This chain links TRBV10-3 with TRBJ2-3, with 12 positions matching TRBD2. The CDR3 loop is CAISDLTSGSIRFSTDTQYF. In DNA, the CDR3 is TGTGCCATCAGTGACCTGACTAGCGGGAGTATTCGCTTTAGCACAGATACGCAGTATTTT.